Below, 4 T cell receptor beta chains from the same sample are listed, as sequenced in a study of T cell changes during pregnancy in multiple sclerosis. Generated by immunoSEQ multiplex PCR, the TCRdb table keeps only in-frame clones and is missing some. Of over 45,000 clones in the sample, approximately 89% are singletons; the top ten hold approximately 2%. This material consisted of peripheral blood, taken after pregnancy. These TCRs come from a female donor with multiple sclerosis, enrolled in a pregnancy study.

The rearrangement uses TRBV4-1 and TRBJ2-3; a weak D match, TRBD2 (5 bases). V lost 1 base and J lost 3, with 8 bases in between. Germline V lookup: CDR1 MGHRA, CDR2 YSYEKL. The CDR3 sequence is 14 residues long. The CDR3 reads CASSQVERTDTQYF. The CDR3, as DNA: TGCGCCAGCAGCCAAGTAGAGCGGACAGATACGCAGTATTTT.

This chain connects TRBV19 to TRBJ2-1, with TRBD2 matching over 10 bases. The V and J ends lost 4 bases and 9 bases, in that order; junction bases with no gene match: 15. The germline gives CDR1 LNHDA, CDR2 SQIVND (reference sequence). This CDR3 is 17 amino acids long. The CDR3 region is CASSNTRQRGGQGEQFF. The CDR3 DNA sequence: TGTGCCAGTAGTAATACCCGCCAGCGGGGGGGCCAAGGTGAGCAGTTCTTC.

The chain recombines TRBV27 with TRBJ1-5, with 7 bases fitting TRBD1. This CDR3 spans 15 amino acids. With 6 bases clipped from V and 0 bases from J, the junction kept 5 bases outside the gene matches. The V gene's germline CDR1 is MNHEY and CDR2 SMNVEV (reference sequence). The CDR3 loop reads CASRGTVYSNQPQHF. The CDR3 nucleotides are TGTGCCAGCAGGGGGACAGTTTATAGCAATCAGCCCCAGCATTTT.

This rearrangement joins TRBV7-2 to TRBJ2-5; perhaps TRBD1 as D (5 bases). V was trimmed by 2 bases and J by 1 base, leaving 14 bases between them. The CDR3 totals 16 residues. From germline, CDR1 is SGHTA and CDR2 FQGNSA. CDR3 region: CASSLLMTDLQETQYF. The CDR3, as DNA: TGTGCCAGCAGCTTACTCATGACAGATCTCCAAGAGACCCAGTACTTC. Looking up the rest from reference TRBV7-2 and TRBJ2-5 gives the full variable domain: GAGVSQSPSNKVTEKGKDVELRCDPISGHTALYWYRQSLGQGLEFLIYFQGNSAPDKSGLPSDRFSAERTGGSVSTLTIQRTQQEDSAVYLCASSLLMTDLQETQYFGPGTRLLVL.